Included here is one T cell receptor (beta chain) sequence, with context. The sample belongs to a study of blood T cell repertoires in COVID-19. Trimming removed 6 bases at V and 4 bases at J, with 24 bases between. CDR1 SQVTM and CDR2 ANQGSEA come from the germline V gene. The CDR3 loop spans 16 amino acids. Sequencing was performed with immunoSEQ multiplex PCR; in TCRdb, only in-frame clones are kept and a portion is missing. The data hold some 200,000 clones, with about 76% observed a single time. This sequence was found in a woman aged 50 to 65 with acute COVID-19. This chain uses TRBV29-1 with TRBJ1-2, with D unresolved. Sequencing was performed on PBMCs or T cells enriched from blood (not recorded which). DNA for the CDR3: TGCAGCGTCCTAAGACATCAGGCAGCGGATCGCTATGGCTACACCTTC. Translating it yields CSVLRHQAADRYGYTF.